This record looks at one T cell receptor beta chain sequence and its context. J gave up 7 bases and V 4 bases, and 12 bases lay outside the gene matches. This CDR3 has 18 residues. The germline gives CDR1 KGHDR, CDR2 SFDVKD. The sample belongs to a study of T cells in Graves' hyperthyroidism and ophthalmopathy. RNA transcripts were the template for amplifying TCR beta CDR3 regions. A set of HTBI primers served as the primers for a first-round RT-PCR of the TCR CDR3. TCRdb reanalysed the multiplex PCR reads using MiXCR and keeps one entry per CDR3 protein. Among roughly 740,000 distinct CDR3 sequences, about a sixth were seen once, and the ten largest hold approximately 8%.

This chain links TRBV24-1 with TRBJ1-4, with TRBD1 matching 12 bases. Source material: blood. This TCR derives from a man aged 18 to 35 with Graves' hyperthyroidism. CDR3 in DNA: TGTGCCACCAGTGACTCGGGACAGGGGGCCCCCGGGAGTGAAAAACTGTTTTTT. Translated, it gives CATSDSGQGAPGSEKLFF.